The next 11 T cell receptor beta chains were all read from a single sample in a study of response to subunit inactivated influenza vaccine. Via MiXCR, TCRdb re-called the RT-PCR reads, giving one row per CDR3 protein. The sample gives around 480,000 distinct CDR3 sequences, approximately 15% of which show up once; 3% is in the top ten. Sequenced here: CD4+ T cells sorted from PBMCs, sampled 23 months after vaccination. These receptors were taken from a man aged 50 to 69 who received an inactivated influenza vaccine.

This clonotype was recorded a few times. The CDR3 sequence is CSARVGGSGTDTQYF. The CDR3 DNA reads TGCAGTGCTAGAGTGGGAGGGAGTGGGACAGATACGCAGTATTTT. The chain joins TRBV20-1 to TRBJ2-3; 7 bases fit TRBD2. V shed 1 base and J 3 bases; nucleotides not matched to a gene: 7. This CDR3 has 15 amino acids. Per the germline V gene, CDR1 is DFQATT and CDR2 is SNEGSKA (reference sequence).

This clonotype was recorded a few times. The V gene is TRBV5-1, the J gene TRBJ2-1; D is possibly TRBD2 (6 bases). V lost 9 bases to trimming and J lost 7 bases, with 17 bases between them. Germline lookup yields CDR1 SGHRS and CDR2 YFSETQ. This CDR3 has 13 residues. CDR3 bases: TGCGCCACTAGCGAAGGGGATAGGAATGAGCAGTTCTTC. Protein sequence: CATSEGDRNEQFF. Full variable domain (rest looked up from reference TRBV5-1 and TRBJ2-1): KAGVTQTPRYLIKTRGQQVTLSCSPISGHRSVSWYQQTPGQGLQFLFEYFSETQRNKGNFPGRFSGRQFSNSRSEMNVSTLELGDSALYLCATSEGDRNEQFFGPGTRLTVL.

CDR3 DNA sequence: TGTGCCAGCAGTTTAAATGGTCCAGGGAACACTGAAGCTTTCTTT. It is translated as CASSLNGPGNTEAFF. V is TRBV12-3 or TRBV12-4 and J is TRBJ1-1; D is unresolved. V gave up 2 bases and J gave up 1 base, with 11 bases separating them. This CDR3 has 15 residues.

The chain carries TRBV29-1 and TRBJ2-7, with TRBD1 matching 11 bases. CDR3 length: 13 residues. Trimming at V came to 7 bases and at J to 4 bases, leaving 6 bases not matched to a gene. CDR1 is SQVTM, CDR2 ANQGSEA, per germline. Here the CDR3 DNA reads TGCAGCGGCGGACAGGGGGCGCATTACGAGCAGTACTTC. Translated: CSGGQGAHYEQYF.

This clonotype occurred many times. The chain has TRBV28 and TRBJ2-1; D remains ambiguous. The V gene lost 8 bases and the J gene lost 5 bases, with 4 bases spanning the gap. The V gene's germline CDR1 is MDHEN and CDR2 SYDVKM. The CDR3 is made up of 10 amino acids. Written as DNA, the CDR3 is TGTGCCAGCGGAAACAATGAGCAGTTCTTC. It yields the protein CASGNNEQFF.

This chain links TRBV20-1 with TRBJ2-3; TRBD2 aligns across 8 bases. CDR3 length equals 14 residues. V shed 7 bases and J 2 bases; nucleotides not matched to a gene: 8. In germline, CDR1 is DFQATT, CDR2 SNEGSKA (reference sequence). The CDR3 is CSVPAGATTDTQYF. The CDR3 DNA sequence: TGCAGTGTTCCAGCGGGGGCCACCACAGATACGCAGTATTTT.

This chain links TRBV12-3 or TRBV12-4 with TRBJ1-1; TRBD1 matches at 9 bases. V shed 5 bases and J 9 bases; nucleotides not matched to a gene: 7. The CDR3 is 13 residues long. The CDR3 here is CASSPGTGSKAFF. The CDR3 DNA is TGTGCCAGCAGTCCCGGGACAGGGTCGAAAGCTTTCTTT.

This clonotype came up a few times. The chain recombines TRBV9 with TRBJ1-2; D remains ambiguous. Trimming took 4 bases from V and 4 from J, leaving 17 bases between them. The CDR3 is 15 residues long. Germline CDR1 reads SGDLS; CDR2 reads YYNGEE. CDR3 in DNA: TGTGCCAGCAGCACCACCGTAGCAGGCAGCTATGGCTACACCTTC. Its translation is CASSTTVAGSYGYTF.

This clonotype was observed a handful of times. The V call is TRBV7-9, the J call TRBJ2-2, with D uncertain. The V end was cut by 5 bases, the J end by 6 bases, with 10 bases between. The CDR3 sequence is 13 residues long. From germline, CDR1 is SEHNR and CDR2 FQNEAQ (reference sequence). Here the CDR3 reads CASSHNQPGELFF. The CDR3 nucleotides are TGTGCCAGCAGCCATAATCAGCCCGGGGAGCTGTTTTTT.

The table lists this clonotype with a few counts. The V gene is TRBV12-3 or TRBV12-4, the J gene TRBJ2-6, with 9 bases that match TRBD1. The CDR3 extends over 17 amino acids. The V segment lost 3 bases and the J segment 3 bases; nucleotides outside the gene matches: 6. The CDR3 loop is CASSFRTGVYGANVLTF. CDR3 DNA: TGTGCCAGCAGTTTCCGGACAGGGGTATATGGGGCCAACGTCCTGACTTTC.

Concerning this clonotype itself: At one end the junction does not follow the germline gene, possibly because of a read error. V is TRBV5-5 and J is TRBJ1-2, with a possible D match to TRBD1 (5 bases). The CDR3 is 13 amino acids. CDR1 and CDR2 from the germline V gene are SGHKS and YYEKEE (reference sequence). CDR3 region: CASSSQGDYGCTF. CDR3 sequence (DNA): TGTGCCAGCAGCTCTCAGGGCGACTATGGCTGCACCTTC.